A single count supports the clone carrying this TCR beta chain. Its antigen is undetermined. The sample originates from a study of cytomegalovirus exposure and HLA in healthy donors. V lost 4 bases and J lost 6, with 13 bases in between. From germline, CDR1 is SGDLS and CDR2 YYNGEE. There are 14 residues in the CDR3. Use of 60 Vbeta and 13 Jbeta primers characterized the PCR. Produced via immunoSEQ multiplex PCR; TCRdb's table is partial and in-frame only. This table holds 120,000 to 150,000 clones, over 80% found once. The donors comprised healthy bone marrow donors. Study-wide points: Researchers catalogued approximately 160 TCR beta chains as cytomegalovirus-associated. Associated with HLA alleles at 0.05 false discovery rate in a later analysis were around 15,000 TCR beta sequences.

Sample: PBMCs. V gene TRBV9 combines with J gene TRBJ2-2, with D uncertain. This sequence originates from a female donor in good health and CMV-seronegative. The CDR3 is CASSPRRVAGELFF. The CDR3 DNA reads as TGTGCCAGCAGCCCCCGCCGGGTAGCCGGGGAGCTGTTTTTT.